This note documents a single T cell receptor beta chain sequence. What it binds is not known. Mismatch with germline at one junction end may stem from a read error. The sample comes from a study of shared clonotypes between healthy human individuals. Study-wide points: Several donors held approximately 4.6% of naive CD4 clonotypes in common.

Only in-frame clones appear in the TCRdb table, and some are missing; sequencing was by immunoSEQ multiplex PCR. This sample has approximately 2.1 million clones, with approximately 95% found just once. The CDR3 has 13 amino acids. CDR1 and CDR2 (germline): MDHEN, SYDVKM. The specimen was naive CD4+ T cells from PBMCs. Subset described: CD45RA+ positively selected. V gene TRBV28 combines with J gene TRBJ1-1; D possibly corresponds to TRBD1 (5 bases). This clonotype was sampled from a man aged 18 to 30 in good health. Some clones in this sample may be carry-over from other donors' samples. DNA of the CDR3: TGTGCCAGCAGTTTAGGAGGCAGAGAGGGGTATGGCTTT. This gives the protein CASSLGGREGYGF.